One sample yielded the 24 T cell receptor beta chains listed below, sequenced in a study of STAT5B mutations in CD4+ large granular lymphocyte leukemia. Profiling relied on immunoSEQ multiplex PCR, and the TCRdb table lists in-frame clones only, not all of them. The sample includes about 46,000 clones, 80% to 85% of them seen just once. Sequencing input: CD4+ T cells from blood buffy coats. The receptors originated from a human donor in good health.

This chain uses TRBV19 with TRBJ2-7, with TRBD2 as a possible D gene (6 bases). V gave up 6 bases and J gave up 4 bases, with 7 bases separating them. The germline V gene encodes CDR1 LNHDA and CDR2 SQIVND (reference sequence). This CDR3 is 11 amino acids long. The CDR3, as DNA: TGTGCCAGTAGGCGGGGTTACGAGCAGTACTTC. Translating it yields CASRRGYEQYF.

CDR3 in DNA: TGTGCCAGCAGCTTATATGCGGCAGGGATCCCTTATGGCTACACCTTC. It translates to CASSLYAAGIPYGYTF. The J gene is TRBJ1-2, the V gene TRBV11-3, with D possibly being TRBD1 (5 bases). The V and J ends lost 2 bases and 5 bases respectively, with 18 bases between them. CDR1 and CDR2 from the germline V gene are SGHNT and YENEEA. CDR3 length: 16 residues.

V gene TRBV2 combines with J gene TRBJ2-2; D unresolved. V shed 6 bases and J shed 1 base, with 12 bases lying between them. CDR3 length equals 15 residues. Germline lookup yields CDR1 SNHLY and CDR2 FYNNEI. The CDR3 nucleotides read TGTGCCAGCAGGGGAACCAGAGGGAACACCGGGGAGCTGTTTTTT. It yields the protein CASRGTRGNTGELFF.

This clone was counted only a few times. The CDR3 spells CASSDRLSHEQYF. CDR3 DNA sequence: TGTGCCAGCAGCGACAGGTTAAGCCACGAGCAGTACTTC. The chain uses TRBV5-4 and TRBJ2-7; D possibly corresponds to TRBD1 (6 bases). The CDR3 has 13 amino acids. Germline V gene lookup returns CDR1 SGHNT and CDR2 YYREEE (reference sequence). V gave up 4 bases and J gave up 5 bases, with 13 bases separating them. Combining the CDR3 with reference TRBV5-4 and TRBJ2-7 gives the whole variable domain ETGVTQSPTHLIKTRGQQVTLRCSSQSGHNTVSWYQQALGQGPQFIFQYYREEENGRGNFPPRFSGLQFPNYSSELNVNALELDDSALYLCASSDRLSHEQYFGPGTRLTVT.

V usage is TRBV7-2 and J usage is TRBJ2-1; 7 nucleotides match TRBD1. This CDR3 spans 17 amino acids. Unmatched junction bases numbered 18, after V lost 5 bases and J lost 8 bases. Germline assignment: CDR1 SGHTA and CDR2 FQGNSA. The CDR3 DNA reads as TGTGCCAGCAGCCCCACCCGGACAGGCCTCTTCATCGATGAGCAGTTCTTC. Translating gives CASSPTRTGLFIDEQFF.

The DNA for the CDR3 is TGTGCCAGCAGCGCGCGGGGCCGGGAGACCCAGTACTTC. It translates to CASSARGRETQYF. The chain joins TRBV7-2 to TRBJ2-5; D may be TRBD2 (6 bases). This CDR3 spans 13 amino acids. V lost 5 bases and J lost 5, with 12 bases in between. The V gene's germline CDR1 is SGHTA and CDR2 FQGNSA.

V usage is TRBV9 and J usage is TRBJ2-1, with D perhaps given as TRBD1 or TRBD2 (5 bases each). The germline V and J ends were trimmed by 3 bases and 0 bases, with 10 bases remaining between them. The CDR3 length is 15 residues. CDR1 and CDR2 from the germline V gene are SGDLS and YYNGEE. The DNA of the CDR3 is TGTGCCAGCAGCGGCAGGGAGAGCTCCTACAATGAGCAGTTCTTC. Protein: CASSGRESSYNEQFF.

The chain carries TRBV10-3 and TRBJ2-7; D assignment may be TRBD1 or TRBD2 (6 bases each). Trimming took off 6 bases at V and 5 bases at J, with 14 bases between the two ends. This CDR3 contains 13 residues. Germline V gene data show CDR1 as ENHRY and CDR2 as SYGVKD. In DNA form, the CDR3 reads TGTGCCATCAGATCACAGGGAGGCCACGAGCAGTACTTC. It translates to CAIRSQGGHEQYF.

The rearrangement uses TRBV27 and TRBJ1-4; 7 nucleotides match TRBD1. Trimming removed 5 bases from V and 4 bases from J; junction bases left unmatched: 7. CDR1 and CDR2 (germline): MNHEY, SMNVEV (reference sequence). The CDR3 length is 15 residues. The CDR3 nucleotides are TGTGCCAGCAGTCCCTCCGGACAGGTTAATGAAAAACTGTTTTTT. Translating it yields CASSPSGQVNEKLFF.

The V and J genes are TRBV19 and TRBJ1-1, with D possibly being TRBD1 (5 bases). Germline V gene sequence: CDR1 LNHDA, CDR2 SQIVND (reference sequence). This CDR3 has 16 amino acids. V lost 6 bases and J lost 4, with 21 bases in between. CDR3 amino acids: CASRPSEAGQFTEAFF. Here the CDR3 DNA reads TGTGCCAGTAGGCCCTCGGAGGCAGGGCAATTCACTGAAGCTTTCTTT.

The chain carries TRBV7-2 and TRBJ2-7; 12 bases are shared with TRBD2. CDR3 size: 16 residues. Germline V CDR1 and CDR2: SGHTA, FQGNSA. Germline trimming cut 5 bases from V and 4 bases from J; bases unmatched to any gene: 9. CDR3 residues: CASSRILAGGTYEQYF. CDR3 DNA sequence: TGTGCCAGCAGCCGCATACTAGCGGGAGGAACTTACGAGCAGTACTTC.

The CDR3 protein is CASSYWVSGSKKTQYF. The CDR3 region has the DNA TGTGCCAGCAGTTACTGGGTTAGCGGGAGTAAAAAGACCCAGTACTTC. The chain has TRBV6-5 and TRBJ2-5; TRBD2 aligns across 9 bases. Germline-derived CDR1 and CDR2 are MNHEY and SVGAGI. The CDR3 covers 16 residues. V shed 1 base and J 6 bases; nucleotides not matched to a gene: 9.

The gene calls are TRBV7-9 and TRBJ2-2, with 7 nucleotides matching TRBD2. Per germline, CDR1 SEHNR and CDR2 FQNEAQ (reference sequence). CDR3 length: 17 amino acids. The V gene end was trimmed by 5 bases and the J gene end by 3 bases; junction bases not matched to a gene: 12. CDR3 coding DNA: TGTGCCAGCAGCCGCTTATCGGGGGGAGGTGACACCGGGGAGCTGTTTTTT. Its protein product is CASSRLSGGGDTGELFF.

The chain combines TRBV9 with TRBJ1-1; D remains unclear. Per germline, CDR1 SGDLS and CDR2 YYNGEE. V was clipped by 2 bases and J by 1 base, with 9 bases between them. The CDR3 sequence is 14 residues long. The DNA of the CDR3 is TGTGCCAGCAGCGTGGGCTTGAAGAACACTGAAGCTTTCTTT. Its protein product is CASSVGLKNTEAFF.

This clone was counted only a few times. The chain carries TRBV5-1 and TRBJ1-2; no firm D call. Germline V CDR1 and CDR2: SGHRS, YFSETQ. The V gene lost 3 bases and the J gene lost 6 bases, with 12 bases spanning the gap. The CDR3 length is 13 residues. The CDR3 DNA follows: TGCGCCAGCAGCTCCGGGAACCAGGATGGCTACACCTTC. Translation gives CASSSGNQDGYTF. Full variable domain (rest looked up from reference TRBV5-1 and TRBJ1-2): KAGVTQTPRYLIKTRGQQVTLSCSPISGHRSVSWYQQTPGQGLQFLFEYFSETQRNKGNFPGRFSGRQFSNSRSEMNVSTLELGDSALYLCASSSGNQDGYTFGSGTRLTVV.

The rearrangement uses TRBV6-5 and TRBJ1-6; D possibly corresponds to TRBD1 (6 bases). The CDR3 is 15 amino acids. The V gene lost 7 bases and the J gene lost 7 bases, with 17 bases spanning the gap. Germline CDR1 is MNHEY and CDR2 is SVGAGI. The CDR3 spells CASTRGAGANSPLHF. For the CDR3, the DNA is TGTGCCAGCACCCGGGGGGCGGGGGCCAATTCACCCCTCCACTTT.

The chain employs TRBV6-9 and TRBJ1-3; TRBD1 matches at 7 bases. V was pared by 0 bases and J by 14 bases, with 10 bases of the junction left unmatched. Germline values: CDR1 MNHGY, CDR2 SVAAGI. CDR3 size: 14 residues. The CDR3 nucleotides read TGTGCCAGCAGTTATTCATGGGACAGCGGATCGGTATATTTT. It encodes CASSYSWDSGSVYF.

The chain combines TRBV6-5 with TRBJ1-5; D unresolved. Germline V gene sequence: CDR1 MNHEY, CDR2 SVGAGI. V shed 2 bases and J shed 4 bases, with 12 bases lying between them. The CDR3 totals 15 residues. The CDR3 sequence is CASSYGGEGNQPQHF. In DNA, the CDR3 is TGTGCCAGCAGTTACGGTGGGGAAGGGAATCAGCCCCAGCATTTT.

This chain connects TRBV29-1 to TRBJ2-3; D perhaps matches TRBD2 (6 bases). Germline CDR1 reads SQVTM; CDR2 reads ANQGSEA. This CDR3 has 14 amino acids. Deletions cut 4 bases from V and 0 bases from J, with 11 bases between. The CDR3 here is CSVVGGSSTDTQYF. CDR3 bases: TGCAGCGTTGTCGGAGGGTCTAGCACAGATACGCAGTATTTT.

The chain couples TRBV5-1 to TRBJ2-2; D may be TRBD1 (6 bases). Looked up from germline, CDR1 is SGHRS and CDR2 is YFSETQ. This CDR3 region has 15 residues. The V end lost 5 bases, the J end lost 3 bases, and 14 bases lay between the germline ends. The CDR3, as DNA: TGCGCCAGCAGTTACGGAACAGGGTACACCGGGGAGCTGTTTTTT. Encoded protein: CASSYGTGYTGELFF. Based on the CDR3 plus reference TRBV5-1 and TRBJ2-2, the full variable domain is KAGVTQTPRYLIKTRGQQVTLSCSPISGHRSVSWYQQTPGQGLQFLFEYFSETQRNKGNFPGRFSGRQFSNSRSEMNVSTLELGDSALYLCASSYGTGYTGELFFGEGSRLTVL.

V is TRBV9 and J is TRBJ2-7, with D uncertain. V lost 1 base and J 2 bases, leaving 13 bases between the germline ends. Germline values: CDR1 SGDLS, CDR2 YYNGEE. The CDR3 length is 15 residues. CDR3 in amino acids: CASSVSGRNTYEQYF. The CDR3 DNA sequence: TGTGCCAGCAGCGTATCGGGCAGAAACACCTACGAGCAGTACTTC.

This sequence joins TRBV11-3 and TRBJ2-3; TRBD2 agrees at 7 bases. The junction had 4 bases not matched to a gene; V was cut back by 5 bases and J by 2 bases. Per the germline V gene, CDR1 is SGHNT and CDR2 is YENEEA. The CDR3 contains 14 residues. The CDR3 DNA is TGTGCCAGCAGCCGGGGGGTAGACACAGATACGCAGTATTTT. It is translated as CASSRGVDTDTQYF.

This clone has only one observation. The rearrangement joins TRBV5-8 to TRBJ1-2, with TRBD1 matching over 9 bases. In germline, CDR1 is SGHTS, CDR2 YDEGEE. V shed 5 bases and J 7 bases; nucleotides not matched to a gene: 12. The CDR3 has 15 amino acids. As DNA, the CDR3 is TGTGCCAGCAGGGATCGTCCGGGACAGGGTGGTGGCTACACCTTC. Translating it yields CASRDRPGQGGGYTF.

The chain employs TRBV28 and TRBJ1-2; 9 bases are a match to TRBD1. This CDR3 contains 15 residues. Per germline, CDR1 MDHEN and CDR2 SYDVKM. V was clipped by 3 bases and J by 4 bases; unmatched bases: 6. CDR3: CASSFGTGRSYGYTF. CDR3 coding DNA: TGTGCCAGCAGTTTCGGGACAGGGCGAAGCTATGGCTACACCTTC.